This T cell receptor beta chain was captured in a study of blood T cells in healthy people across ages. The study's findings and limits: Per million T cells, TCR beta diversity dropped about linearly as age rose. Comparison with aged donors showed that long-lived donors had more naive CD4+ cells and higher diversity.

Germline V gene sequence: CDR1 MNHNS, CDR2 SASEGT. The CDR3 runs 14 residues. Trimming took 4 bases from V and 2 from J; bases not matched to a gene: 4. A remark on this clonotype: Its antigen is still unknown.

Next came a second PCR, run for about 7 to 12 cycles, which used a sample-barcoded 5' primer along with a J-beta primer mix. Each cDNA molecule was tagged by a template-switch adaptor that had 12 random nucleotides. Each CDR3 protein is one row after TCRdb ran MiXCR on the 5' RACE reads. The sample has roughly 720,000 distinct CDR3 sequences; 40% to 65% are singletons. The sequence derives from a man older than 75 in good health. The sample was blood. The chain links TRBV6-1 to TRBJ2-5, with TRBD1 identical over 7 bases. CDR3 residues: CASSVAGGQETQYF. DNA for the CDR3: TGTGCCAGCAGTGTGGCAGGGGGACAAGAGACCCAGTACTTC.